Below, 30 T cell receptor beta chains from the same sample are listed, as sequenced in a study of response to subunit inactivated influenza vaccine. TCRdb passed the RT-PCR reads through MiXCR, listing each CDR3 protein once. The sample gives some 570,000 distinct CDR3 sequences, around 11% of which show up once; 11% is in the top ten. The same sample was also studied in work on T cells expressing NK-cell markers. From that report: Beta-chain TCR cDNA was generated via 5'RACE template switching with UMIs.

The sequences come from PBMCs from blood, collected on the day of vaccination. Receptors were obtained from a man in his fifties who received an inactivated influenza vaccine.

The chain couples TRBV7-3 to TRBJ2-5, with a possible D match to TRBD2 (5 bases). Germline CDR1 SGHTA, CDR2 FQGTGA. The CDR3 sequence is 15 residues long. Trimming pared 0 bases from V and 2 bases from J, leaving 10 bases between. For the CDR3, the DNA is TGTGCCAGCAGCTTAACGGGAGCTGAGCAAGAGACCCAGTACTTC. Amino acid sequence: CASSLTGAEQETQYF.

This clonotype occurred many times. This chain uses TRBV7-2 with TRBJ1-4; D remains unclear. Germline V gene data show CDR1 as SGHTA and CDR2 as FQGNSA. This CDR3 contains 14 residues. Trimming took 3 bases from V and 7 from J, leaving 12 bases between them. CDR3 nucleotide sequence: TGTGCCAGCAGCTTCCTCGCAAATGTTGAAAAACTGTTTTTT. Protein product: CASSFLANVEKLFF.

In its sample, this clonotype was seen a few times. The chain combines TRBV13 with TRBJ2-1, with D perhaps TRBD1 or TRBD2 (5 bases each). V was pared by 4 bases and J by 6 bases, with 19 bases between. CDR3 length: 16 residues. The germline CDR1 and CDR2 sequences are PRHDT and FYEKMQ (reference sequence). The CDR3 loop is CASSSLGGVGRNEQFF. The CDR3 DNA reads TGTGCCAGCAGCTCCCTTGGGGGTGTTGGTCGCAATGAGCAGTTCTTC. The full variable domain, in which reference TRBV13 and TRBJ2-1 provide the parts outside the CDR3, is AAGVIQSPRHLIKEKRETATLKCYPIPRHDTVYWYQQGPGQDPQFLISFYEKMQSDKGSIPDRFSAQQFSDYHSELNMSSLELGDSALYFCASSSLGGVGRNEQFFGPGTRLTVL.

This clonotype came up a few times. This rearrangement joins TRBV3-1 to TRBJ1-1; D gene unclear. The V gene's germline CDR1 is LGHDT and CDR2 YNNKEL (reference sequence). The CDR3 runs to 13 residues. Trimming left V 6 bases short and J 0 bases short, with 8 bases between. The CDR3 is CASRKGVNTEAFF. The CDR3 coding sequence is TGTGCCAGCAGAAAGGGTGTGAACACTGAAGCTTTCTTT.

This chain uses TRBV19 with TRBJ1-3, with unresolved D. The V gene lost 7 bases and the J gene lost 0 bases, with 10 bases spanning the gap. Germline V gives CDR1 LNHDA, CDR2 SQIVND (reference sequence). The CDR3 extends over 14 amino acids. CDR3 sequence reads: CASTGSISGNTIYF. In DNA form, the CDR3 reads TGTGCCAGTACGGGGAGTATCTCTGGAAACACCATATATTTT.

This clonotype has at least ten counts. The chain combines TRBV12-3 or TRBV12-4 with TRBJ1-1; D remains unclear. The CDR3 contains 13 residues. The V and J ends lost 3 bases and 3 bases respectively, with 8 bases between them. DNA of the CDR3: TGTGCCAGCAGTTTGAATTCTTACACTGAAGCTTTCTTT. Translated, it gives CASSLNSYTEAFF.

The CDR3 here is CASSQAFLADYNEQFF. The CDR3 nucleotides read TGTGCCAGCAGCCAAGCATTCCTAGCGGACTACAATGAGCAGTTCTTC. This chain joins TRBV14 and TRBJ2-1, with TRBD2 matching 7 bases. Trimming removed 1 base from V and 3 bases from J; junction bases left unmatched: 6. This CDR3 region has 16 residues. Per germline, CDR1 SGHDN and CDR2 FVKESK.

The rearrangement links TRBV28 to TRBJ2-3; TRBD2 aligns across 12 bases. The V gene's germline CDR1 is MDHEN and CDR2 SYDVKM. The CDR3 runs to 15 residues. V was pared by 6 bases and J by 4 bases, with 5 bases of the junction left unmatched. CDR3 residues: CASRSSGGGADTQYF. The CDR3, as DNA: TGTGCCAGCAGATCTAGCGGGGGGGGAGCAGATACGCAGTATTTT.

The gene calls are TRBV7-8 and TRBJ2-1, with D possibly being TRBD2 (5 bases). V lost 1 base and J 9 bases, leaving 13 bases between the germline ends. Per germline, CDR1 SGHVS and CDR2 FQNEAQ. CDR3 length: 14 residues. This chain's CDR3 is CASSLEVGGSEQFF. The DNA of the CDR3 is TGTGCCAGCAGCTTAGAAGTTGGAGGCTCTGAGCAGTTCTTC.

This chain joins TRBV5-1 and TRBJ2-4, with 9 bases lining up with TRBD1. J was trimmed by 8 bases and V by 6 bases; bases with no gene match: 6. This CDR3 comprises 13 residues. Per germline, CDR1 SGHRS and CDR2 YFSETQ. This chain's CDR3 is CASKPGQGYIQYF. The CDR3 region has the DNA TGCGCCAGCAAGCCGGGACAGGGATACATTCAGTACTTC. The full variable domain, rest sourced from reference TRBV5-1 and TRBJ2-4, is KAGVTQTPRYLIKTRGQQVTLSCSPISGHRSVSWYQQTPGQGLQFLFEYFSETQRNKGNFPGRFSGRQFSNSRSEMNVSTLELGDSALYLCASKPGQGYIQYFGAGTRLSVL.

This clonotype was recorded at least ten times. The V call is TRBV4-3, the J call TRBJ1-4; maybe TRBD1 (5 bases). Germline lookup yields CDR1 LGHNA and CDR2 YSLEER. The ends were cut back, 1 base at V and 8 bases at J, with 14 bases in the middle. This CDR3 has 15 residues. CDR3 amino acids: CASSQGEGLGEKLFF. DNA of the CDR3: TGCGCCAGCAGCCAAGGAGAGGGGTTGGGGGAAAAACTGTTTTTT.

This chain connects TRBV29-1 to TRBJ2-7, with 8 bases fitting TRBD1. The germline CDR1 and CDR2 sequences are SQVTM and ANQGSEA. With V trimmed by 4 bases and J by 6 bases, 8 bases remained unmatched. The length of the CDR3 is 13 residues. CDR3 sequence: CSVGTGGRGEQYF. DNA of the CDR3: TGCAGCGTTGGTACAGGGGGTCGGGGCGAGCAGTACTTC.

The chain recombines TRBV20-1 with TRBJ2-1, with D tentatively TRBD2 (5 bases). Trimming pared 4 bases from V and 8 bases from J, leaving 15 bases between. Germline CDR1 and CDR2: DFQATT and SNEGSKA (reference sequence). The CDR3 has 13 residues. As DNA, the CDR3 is TGCAGTGCTATCCGGGGTGTAATATATGAGCAGTTCTTC. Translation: CSAIRGVIYEQFF.

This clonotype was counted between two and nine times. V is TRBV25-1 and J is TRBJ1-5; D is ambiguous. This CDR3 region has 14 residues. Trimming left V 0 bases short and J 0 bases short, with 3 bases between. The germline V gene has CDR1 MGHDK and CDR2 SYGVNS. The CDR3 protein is CASSEYASNQPQHF. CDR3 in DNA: TGTGCCAGCAGTGAATATGCTAGCAATCAGCCCCAGCATTTT.

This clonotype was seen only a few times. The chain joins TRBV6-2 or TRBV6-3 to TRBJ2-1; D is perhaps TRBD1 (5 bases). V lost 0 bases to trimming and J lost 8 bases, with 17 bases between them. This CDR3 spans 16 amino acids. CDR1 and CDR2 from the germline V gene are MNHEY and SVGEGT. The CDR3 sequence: CASSYSAGFSQYEQFF. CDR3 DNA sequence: TGTGCCAGCAGTTACTCGGCAGGGTTCTCCCAGTATGAGCAGTTCTTC.

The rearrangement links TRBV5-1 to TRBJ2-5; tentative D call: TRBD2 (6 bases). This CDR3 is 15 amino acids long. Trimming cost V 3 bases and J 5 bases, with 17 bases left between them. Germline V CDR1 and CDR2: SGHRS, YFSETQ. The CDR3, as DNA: TGCGCCAGCAGCTACCGGGACTCGACGGGGGAGACCCAGTACTTC. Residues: CASSYRDSTGETQYF.

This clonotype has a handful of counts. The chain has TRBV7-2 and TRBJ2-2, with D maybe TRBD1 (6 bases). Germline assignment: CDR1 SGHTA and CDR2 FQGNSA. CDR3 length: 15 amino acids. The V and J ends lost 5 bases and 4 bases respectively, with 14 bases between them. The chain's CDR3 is CASSLGTRLTGELFF. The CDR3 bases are TGTGCCAGCAGCCTCGGGACACGCCTCACCGGGGAGCTGTTTTTT.

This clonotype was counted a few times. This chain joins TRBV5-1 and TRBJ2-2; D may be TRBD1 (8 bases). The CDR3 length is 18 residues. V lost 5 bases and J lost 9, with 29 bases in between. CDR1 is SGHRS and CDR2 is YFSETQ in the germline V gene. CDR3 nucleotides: TGCGCCAGCAGTCCGGGACCGGGACAGGCCACCGGGAGGCGGGAGCTGTTTTTT. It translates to CASSPGPGQATGRRELFF.

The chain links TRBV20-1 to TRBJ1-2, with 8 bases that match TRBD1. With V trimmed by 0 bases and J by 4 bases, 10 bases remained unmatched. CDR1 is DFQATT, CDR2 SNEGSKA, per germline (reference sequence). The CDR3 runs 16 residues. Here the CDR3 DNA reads TGCAGTGCTAGAGATCCCGACAGGGGATTGGGCTATGGCTACACCTTC. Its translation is CSARDPDRGLGYGYTF.

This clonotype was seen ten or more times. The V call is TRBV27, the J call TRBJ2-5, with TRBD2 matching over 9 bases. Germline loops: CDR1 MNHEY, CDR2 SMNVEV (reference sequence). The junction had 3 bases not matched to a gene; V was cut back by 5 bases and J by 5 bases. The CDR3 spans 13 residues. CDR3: CASSRTSAETQYF. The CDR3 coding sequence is TGTGCCAGCAGTCGGACTAGCGCGGAGACCCAGTACTTC.

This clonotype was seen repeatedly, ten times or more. Here the CDR3 DNA reads TGTGCCAGCAGTCCAACAGGGGCGCAAGAGACCCAGTACTTC. The encoded protein is CASSPTGAQETQYF. The chain uses TRBV12-3 or TRBV12-4 and TRBJ2-5, with 7 positions matching TRBD1. J gave up 2 bases and V 5 bases, and 5 bases lay outside the gene matches. CDR3 length: 14 amino acids.

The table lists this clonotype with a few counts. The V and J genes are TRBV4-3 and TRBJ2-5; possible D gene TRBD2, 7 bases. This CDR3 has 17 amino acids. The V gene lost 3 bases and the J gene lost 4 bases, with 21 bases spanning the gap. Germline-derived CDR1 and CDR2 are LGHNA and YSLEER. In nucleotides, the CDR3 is TGCGCCAGCAGCCAGGACCCGTGGCGGGGGCTTGGAGAGACCCAGTACTTC. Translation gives CASSQDPWRGLGETQYF.

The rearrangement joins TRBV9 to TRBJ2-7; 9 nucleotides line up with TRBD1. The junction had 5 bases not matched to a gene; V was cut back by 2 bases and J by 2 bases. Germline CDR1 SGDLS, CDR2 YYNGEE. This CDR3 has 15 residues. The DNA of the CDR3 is TGTGCCAGCAGCGTGACAGGGGGTCCGACCTACGAGCAGTACTTC. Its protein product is CASSVTGGPTYEQYF.

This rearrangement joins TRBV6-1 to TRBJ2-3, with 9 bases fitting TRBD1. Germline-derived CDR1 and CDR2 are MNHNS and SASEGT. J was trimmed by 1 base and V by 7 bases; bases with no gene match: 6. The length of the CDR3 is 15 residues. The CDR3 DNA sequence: TGTGCCAGCACCGATAGGGACAGGGGCACAGATACGCAGTATTTT. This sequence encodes CASTDRDRGTDTQYF.

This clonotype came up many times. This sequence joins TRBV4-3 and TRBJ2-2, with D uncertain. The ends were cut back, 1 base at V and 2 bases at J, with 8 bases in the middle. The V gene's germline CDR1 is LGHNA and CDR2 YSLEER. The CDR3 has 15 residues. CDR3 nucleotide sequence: TGCGCCAGCAGCCAAGCCGAACAAAACACCGGGGAGCTGTTTTTT. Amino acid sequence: CASSQAEQNTGELFF.

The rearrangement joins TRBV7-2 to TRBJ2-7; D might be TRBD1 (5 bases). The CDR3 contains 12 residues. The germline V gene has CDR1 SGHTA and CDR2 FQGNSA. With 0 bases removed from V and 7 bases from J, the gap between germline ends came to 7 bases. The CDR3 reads CASSLAREEQYF. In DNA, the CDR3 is TGTGCCAGCAGCTTAGCCAGGGAAGAGCAGTACTTC.

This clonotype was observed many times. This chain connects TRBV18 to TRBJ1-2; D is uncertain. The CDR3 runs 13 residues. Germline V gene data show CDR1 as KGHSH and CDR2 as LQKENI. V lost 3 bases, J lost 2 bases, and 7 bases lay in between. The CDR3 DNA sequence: TGTGCCAGCTCACCTCAGGAGAACTATGGCTACACCTTC. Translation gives CASSPQENYGYTF. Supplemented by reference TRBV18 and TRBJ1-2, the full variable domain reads NAGVMQNPRHLVRRRGQEARLRCSPMKGHSHVYWYRQLPEEGLKFMVYLQKENIIDESGMPKERFSAEFPKEGPSILRIQQVVRGDSAAYFCASSPQENYGYTFGSGTRLTVV.

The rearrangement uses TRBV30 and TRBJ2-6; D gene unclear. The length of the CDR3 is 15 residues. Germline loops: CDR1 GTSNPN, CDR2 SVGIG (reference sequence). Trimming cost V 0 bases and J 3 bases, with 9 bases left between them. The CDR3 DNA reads TGTGCCTGGAGTGTACTTGGTAGTGGGGCCAACGTCCTGACTTTC. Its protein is CAWSVLGSGANVLTF.

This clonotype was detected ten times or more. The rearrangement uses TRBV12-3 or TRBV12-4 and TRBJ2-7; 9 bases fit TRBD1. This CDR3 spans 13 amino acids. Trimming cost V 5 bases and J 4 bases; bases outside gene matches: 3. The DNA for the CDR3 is TGTGCCAGCAGTGGTGACAGGGGGTACGAGCAGTACTTC. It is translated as CASSGDRGYEQYF.

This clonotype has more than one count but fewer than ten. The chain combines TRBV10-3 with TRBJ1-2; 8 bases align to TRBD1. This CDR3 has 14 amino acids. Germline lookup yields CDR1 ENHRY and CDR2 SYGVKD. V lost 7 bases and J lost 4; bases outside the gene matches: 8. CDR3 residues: CAIKSDRAPYGYTF. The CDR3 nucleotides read TGTGCCATCAAGTCGGACAGGGCCCCCTATGGCTACACCTTC.